This TCR beta chain was captured in a study of T cells after yellow fever vaccination (dated by TCRdb to between 2018 and 2020). Regarding the study in general: Libraries from fractions with low cell numbers were prepared with the SMART-Seq v4 Ultra Low Input RNA kit. To follow T-cell clones before and after both primary and booster YFV17D yellow fever vaccination, bulk TCR alpha and beta repertoires underwent longitudinal sequencing. Two healthy male donors, one aged 18 to 30 and one aged 30 to 40 years, made up the cohort. Bulk PBMC replicates and cell subsets were isolated from blood drawn at multiple timepoints before and after both primary and secondary immunization.

This clonotype was recorded a few times. Its target antigen remains unknown. There are no base qualities to consult, and no much larger clone falls within one base. CDR1 is given as SGHVS and CDR2 as FQNEAQ, both from the germline V gene. Clipping removes 4 bases from V and 4 bases from J, with 7 as the unmatched junction base count. The CDR3 holds 15 amino acids from the cysteine to the phenylalanine. Of all the DNA, just the CDR3 is kept, 45 bases in frame from base 1. Results and caveats for the whole study, not just this receptor: A small fraction of clonotypes showed up in both the CD4 and CD8 compartments, probably as a result of convergent recombination. Most clones expanded after primary vaccination (approximately 95% of CD4 and around 88% of CD8) were re-detected after the booster, suggesting that broad memory maintenance occurred. Because the study included only a couple of donors, the extent to which the findings can be generalized is limited. The secondary T-cell response was weaker than the primary response but faster, peaking on day 5 instead of day 15. Because abundant contaminating clonotypes from the bulk population could be contained in FACS-sorted repertoires, computational filtering was required.

Explained via the paper, the treatment or condition label denotes: live attenuated yellow fever vaccine strain. At each blood-draw timepoint, two biological replicates of bulk PBMCs were obtained. PBMCs were isolated from peripheral blood using a standard Ficoll-Paque protocol. TriZol was used to extract RNA from bulk PBMCs, CD4 and CD8 fractions, and dextramer-positive and dextramer-negative fractions. Reads for this sample came from an Illumina NovaSeq 6000. TCR cDNA was synthesized by 5'RACE template switching, through which a universal primer site and unique molecular identifiers were introduced. Priming for cDNA synthesis came from both the TCR alpha and TCR beta constant segments. Two PCR steps were used to amplify libraries, with sample barcodes and sequencing adapters being added in the second step. Libraries were sequenced on Illumina HiSeq 2500 (2x100 bp) or NovaSeq (2x150 bp). As for the authors' bioinformatics: MIGEC handled demultiplexing of reads and collapsing into UMI consensus sequences, while MiXCR performed V(D)J alignment. Vaccine-responding clonotypes were defined with edgeR using replicate PBMC samples, requiring FDR below 0.01 and a log2 fold change above 5 up to day 15. Each bulk clonotype received a CD4 or CD8 identity based on whether the sequenced CD4 or CD8 repertoire contained that clonotype at higher abundance. TCRdb trimmed the raw reads at Q25, called clones with MiXCR and kept productive beta chains. Each CDR3 protein gets just one entry, which takes the most common genes and DNA from the rows behind it. TCRdb, not the authors, supplied the V and J calls. This sample is represented by hundreds of thousands of distinct CDR3 sequences; around 4% of them were singletons. Roughly a quarter of the sample lies in the top ten.

The sequence derives from a man aged 18 to 29 who received the YFV17D yellow fever vaccine. Specimen: PBMCs, collected on the day of the yellow fever booster vaccination. Recombination connected TRBV7-8 to TRBJ1-1, and 9 bases in between align with TRBD1. The CDR3 in this case is CASSSGTGRATEAFF. The bases read TGTGCCAGCAGCTCAGGGACAGGGAGGGCCACTGAAGCTTTCTTT.